The clone carrying this TCR beta chain was recorded at least ten times. The target antigen is unknown. This sample stems from a study of T-cell reconstitution after alpha-beta-depleted transplantation in children. The V end was cut by 8 bases, the J end by 5 bases, with 9 bases between. Per the germline V gene, CDR1 is WSHSY and CDR2 is SAAADI. The CDR3 runs 11 residues. The study's findings and limits: At day 60, the high TCRbeta diversity found in some patients originated from recipient T cells and thymic progenitors that had survived.

Researchers prepared the TCRbeta library using unique molecular identifiers, the study reports. TCRdb recomputed calls from the PCR reads with MiXCR, one row per CDR3 protein. The table has about 580,000 distinct CDR3 sequences, about 21% seen once. Source: PBMCs, mostly from graft donor cells, taken 360 days after TCRalphabeta/CD19-depleted stem cell transplant. This rearrangement joins TRBV10-2 to TRBJ2-5; D is ambiguous. The TCR sequence derives from a boy under two years old who had a stem cell transplant for acute myeloid leukemia, so the T cells may come from the graft donor. The CDR3 region has the DNA TGCGCCAGCCTAGAGGCGGAGACCCAGTACTTC. As protein: CASLEAETQYF.